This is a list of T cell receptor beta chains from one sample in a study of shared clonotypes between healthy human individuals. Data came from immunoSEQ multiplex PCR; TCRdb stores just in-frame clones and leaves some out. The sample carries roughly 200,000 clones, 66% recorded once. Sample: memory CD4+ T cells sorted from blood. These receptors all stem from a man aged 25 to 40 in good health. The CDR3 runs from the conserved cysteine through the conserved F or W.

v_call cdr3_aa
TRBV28 CASSFSYSPDGRRVEVAFF
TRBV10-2 CASSDPGTGQDTQYF
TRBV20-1 CSARVGYEYTF
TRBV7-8 CASSFTGSPGELFF
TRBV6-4 CASSEGGGSYNEQFF
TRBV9 CASSVDPSIGLAGGEGETQYF
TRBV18 CASSPRDSAMGGYTF
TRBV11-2 CASSFSASGANVLTF
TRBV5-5 CASSLGSGQGLQSRYF
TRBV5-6 CASSLPGIGNTEAFF
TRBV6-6 CASSSLNVLTF
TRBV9 CASSVLAVSTDTQYF
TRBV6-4 CASSEGAGDTGELFF
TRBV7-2 CASSLEGNTEAFF
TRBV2 CARGGGWETQYF
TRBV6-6 CASSYQDTGELFF
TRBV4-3 CASSQEGANEKLFF
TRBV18 CASSPTAEGNIQYF
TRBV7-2 CASSGLADSYEQYF
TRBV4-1 CASSGGLDTDTQYF
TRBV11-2 CASSLREGTQPQHF
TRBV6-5 CASRKAGEAYEQYF
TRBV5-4 CASSFRRNNEQFF